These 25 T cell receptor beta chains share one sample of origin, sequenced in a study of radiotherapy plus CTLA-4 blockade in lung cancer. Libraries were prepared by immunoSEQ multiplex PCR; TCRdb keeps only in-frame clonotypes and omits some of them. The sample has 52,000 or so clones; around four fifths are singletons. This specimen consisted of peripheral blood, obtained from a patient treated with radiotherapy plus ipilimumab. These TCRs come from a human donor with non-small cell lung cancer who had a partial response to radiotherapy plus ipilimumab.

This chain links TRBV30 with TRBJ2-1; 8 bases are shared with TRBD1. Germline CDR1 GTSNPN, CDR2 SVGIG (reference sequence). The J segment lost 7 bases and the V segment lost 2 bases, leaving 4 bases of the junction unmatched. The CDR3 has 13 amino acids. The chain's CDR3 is CAWSNTGGNEQFF. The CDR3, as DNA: TGTGCCTGGAGTAATACAGGGGGTAATGAGCAGTTCTTC. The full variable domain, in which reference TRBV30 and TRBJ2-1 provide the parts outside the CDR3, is SQTIHQWPATLVQPVGSPLSLECTVEGTSNPNLYWYRQAAGRGLQLLFYSVGIGQISSEVPQNLSASRPQDRQFILSSKKLLLSDSGFYLCAWSNTGGNEQFFGPGTRLTVL.

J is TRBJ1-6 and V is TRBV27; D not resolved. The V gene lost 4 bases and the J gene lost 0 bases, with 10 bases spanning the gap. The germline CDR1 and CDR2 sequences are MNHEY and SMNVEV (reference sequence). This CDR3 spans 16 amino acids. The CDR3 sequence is CASSWTQSSYNSPLHF. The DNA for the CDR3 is TGTGCCAGCAGTTGGACTCAAAGCTCCTATAATTCACCCCTCCACTTT.

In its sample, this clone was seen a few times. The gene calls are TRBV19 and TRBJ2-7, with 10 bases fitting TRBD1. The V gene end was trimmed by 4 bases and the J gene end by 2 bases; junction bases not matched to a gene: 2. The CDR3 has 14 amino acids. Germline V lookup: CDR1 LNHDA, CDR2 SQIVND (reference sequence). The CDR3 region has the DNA TGTGCCAGTAGTACCGGGACAGGGGCCTACGAGCAGTACTTC. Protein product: CASSTGTGAYEQYF.

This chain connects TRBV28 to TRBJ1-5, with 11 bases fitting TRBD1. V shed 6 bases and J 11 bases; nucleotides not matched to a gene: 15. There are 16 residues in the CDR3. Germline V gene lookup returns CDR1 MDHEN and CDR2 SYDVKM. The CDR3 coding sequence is TGTGCCAGCAGCCCACCTCTCAGGGACAGGGGGGGAGCCCAGCATTTT. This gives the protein CASSPPLRDRGGAQHF.

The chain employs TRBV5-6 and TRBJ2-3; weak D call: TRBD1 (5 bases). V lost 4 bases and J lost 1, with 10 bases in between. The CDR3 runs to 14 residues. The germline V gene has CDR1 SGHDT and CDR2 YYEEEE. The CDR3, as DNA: TGTGCCAGCAGCACAGGCCCCGGCACAGATACGCAGTATTTT. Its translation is CASSTGPGTDTQYF.

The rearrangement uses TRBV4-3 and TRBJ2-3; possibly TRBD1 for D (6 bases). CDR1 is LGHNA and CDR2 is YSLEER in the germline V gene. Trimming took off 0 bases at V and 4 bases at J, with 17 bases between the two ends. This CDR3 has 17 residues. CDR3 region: CASSQEVGASVPDTQYF. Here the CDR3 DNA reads TGCGCCAGCAGCCAAGAGGTGGGGGCTTCGGTTCCAGATACGCAGTATTTT.

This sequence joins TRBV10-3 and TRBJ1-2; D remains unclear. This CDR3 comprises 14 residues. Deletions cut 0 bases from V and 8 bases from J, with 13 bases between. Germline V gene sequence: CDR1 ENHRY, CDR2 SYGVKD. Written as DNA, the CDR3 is TGTGCCATCAGTGAGTCAGGCCGGGGTGAGGGCTACACCTTC. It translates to CAISESGRGEGYTF.

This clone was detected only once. CDR3 sequence (DNA): TGTGCCAGCAGTTATTCCCTCCTTATAGCGGCCATGAACACCGGGGAGCTGTTTTTT. Its translation is CASSYSLLIAAMNTGELFF. The chain combines TRBV28 with TRBJ2-2; a weak D match, TRBD2 (6 bases). Germline V gene sequence: CDR1 MDHEN, CDR2 SYDVKM. Trimming cost V 4 bases and J 1 base, with 22 bases left between them. The CDR3 loop spans 19 amino acids.

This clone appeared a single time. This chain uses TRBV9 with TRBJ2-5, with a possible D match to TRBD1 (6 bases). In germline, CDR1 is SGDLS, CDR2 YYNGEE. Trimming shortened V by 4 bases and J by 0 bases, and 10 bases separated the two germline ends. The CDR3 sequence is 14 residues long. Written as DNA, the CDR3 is TGTGCCAGCAGCAACCGGGACAACCAAGAGACCCAGTACTTC. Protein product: CASSNRDNQETQYF.

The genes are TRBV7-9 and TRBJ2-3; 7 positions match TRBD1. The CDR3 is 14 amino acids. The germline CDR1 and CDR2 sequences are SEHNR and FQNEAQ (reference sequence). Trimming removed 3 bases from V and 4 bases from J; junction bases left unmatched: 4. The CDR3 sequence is CASSFEGAADTQYF. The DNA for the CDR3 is TGTGCCAGCAGCTTCGAGGGGGCAGCAGATACGCAGTATTTT.

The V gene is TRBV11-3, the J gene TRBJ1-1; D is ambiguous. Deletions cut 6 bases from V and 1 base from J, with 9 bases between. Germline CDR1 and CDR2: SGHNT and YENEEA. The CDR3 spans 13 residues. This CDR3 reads CASSAGGNTEAFF. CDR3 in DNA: TGTGCCAGCAGTGCCGGCGGGAACACTGAAGCTTTCTTT.

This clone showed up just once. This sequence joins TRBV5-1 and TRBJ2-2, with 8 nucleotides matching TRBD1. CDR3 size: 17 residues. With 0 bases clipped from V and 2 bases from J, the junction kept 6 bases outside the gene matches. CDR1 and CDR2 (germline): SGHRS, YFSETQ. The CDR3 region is CASSLVWAGGNTGELFF. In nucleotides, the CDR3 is TGCGCCAGCAGCTTGGTCTGGGCAGGGGGCAACACCGGGGAGCTGTTTTTT.

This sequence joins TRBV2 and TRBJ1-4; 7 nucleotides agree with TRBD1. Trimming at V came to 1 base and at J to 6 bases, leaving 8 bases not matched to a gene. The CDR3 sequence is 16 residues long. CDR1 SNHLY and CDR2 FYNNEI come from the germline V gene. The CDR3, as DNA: TGTGCCAGCAGTGAAGGCCATGTGACAGGGTATGAAAAACTGTTTTTT. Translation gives CASSEGHVTGYEKLFF.

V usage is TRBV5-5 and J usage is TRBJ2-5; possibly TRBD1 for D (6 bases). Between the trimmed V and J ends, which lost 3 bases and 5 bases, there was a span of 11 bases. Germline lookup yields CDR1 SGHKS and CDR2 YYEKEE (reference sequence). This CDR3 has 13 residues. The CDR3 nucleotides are TGTGCCAGCAGCTCGACAGGCCGGGAGACCCAGTACTTC. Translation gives CASSSTGRETQYF.

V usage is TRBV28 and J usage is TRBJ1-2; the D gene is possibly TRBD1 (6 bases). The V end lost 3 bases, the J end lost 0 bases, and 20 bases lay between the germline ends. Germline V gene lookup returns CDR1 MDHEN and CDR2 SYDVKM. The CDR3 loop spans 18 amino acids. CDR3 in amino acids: CASSFSRALGATNYGYTF. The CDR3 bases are TGTGCCAGCAGTTTCTCCCGGGCTCTGGGGGCCACTAACTATGGCTACACCTTC.

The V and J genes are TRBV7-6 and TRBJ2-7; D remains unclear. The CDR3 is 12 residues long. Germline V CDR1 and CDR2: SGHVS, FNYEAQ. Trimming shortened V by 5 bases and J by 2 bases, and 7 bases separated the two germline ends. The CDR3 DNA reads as TGTGCCAGCAGCCCCCACACCTACGAGCAGTACTTC. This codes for CASSPHTYEQYF.

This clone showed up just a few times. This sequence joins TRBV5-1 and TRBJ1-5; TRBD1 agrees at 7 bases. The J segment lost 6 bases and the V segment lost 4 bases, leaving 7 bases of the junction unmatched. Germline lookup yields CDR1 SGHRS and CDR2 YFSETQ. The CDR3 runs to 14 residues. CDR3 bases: TGCGCCAGCAGCGAAGGGGGCGAGGGTCAGCCCCAGCATTTT. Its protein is CASSEGGEGQPQHF.

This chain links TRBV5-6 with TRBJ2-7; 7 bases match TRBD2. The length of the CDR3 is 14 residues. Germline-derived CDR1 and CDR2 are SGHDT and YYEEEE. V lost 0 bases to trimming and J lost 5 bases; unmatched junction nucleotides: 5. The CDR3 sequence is CASSLGGGNNEQYF. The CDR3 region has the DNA TGTGCCAGCAGCTTGGGCGGGGGTAACAACGAGCAGTACTTC.

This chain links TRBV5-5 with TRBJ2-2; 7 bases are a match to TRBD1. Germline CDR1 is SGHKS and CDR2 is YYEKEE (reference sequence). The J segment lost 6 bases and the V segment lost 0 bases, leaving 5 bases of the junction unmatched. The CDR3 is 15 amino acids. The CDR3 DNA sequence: TGTGCCAGCAGCTTGGGTGACAGGGTTGCCGGGGAGCTGTTTTTT. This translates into CASSLGDRVAGELFF. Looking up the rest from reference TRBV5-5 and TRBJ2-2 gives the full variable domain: DAGVTQSPTHLIKTRGQQVTLRCSPISGHKSVSWYQQVLGQGPQFIFQYYEKEERGRGNFPDRFSARQFPNYSSELNVNALLLGDSALYLCASSLGDRVAGELFFGEGSRLTVL.

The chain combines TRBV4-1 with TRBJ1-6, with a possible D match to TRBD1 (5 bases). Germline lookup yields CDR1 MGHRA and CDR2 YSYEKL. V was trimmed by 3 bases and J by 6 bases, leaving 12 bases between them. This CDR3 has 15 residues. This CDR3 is CASSQGQPTNSPLHF. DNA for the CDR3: TGCGCCAGCAGCCAGGGGCAGCCTACTAATTCACCCCTCCACTTT.

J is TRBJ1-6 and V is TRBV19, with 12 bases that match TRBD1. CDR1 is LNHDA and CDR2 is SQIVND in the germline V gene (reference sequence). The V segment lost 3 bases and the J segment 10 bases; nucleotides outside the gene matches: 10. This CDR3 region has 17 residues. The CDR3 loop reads CASSILPGQGARSPLHF. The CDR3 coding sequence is TGTGCCAGTAGTATTCTCCCGGGACAGGGGGCAAGGTCACCCCTCCACTTT.

The chain's CDR3 is CASSLGPGRGTEAFF. The CDR3 DNA sequence: TGTGCCAGCAGCTTAGGGCCCGGGAGAGGCACTGAAGCTTTCTTT. The V gene is TRBV7-2, the J gene TRBJ1-1; D not certain. From germline, CDR1 is SGHTA and CDR2 FQGNSA. V was shortened by 1 base and J by 4 bases, with 13 bases between the two germline ends. The CDR3 has 15 residues. Full variable domain (remainder filled in from reference TRBV7-2 and TRBJ1-1): GAGVSQSPSNKVTEKGKDVELRCDPISGHTALYWYRQSLGQGLEFLIYFQGNSAPDKSGLPSDRFSAERTGGSVSTLTIQRTQQEDSAVYLCASSLGPGRGTEAFFGQGTRLTVV.

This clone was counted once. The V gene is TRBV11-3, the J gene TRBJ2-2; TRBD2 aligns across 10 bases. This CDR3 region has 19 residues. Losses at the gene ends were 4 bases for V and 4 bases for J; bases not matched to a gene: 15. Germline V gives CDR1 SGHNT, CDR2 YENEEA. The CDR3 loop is CASSSFPFASGGSTGELFF. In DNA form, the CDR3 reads TGTGCCAGCAGCTCCTTTCCCTTTGCTAGCGGGGGAAGCACCGGGGAGCTGTTTTTT. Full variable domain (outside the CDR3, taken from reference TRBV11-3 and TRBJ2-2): EAGVVQSPRYKIIEKKQPVAFWCNPISGHNTLYWYLQNLGQGPELLIRYENEEAVDDSQLPKDRFSAERLKGVDSTLKIQPAELGDSAVYLCASSSFPFASGGSTGELFFGEGSRLTVL.

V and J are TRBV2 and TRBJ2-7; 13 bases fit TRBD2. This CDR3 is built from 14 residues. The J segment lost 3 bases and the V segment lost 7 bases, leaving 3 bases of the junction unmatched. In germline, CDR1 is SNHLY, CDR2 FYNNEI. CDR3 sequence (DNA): TGTGCCAGCATGTGGACTAGCGGGGGCTACGAGCAGTACTTC. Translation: CASMWTSGGYEQYF. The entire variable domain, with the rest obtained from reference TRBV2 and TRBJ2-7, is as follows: EPEVTQTPSHQVTQMGQEVILRCVPISNHLYFYWYRQILGQKVEFLVSFYNNEISEKSEIFDDQFSVERPDGSNFTLKIRSTKLEDSAMYFCASMWTSGGYEQYFGPGTRLTVT.

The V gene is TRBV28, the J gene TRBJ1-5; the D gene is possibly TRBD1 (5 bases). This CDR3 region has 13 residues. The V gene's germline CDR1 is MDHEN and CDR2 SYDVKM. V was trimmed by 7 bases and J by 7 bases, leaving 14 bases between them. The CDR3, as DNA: TGTGCCAGCATAAACAGCAGGGCCCAGCCCCAGCATTTT. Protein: CASINSRAQPQHF.